A selection of T cell receptor beta chains follows, all from one sample in a study of cytomegalovirus exposure and HLA in healthy donors. TCRdb keeps only in-frame clones here, not all; method: immunoSEQ multiplex PCR. The profile shows around 140,000 clones, 82% of them singletons. Specimen: PBMCs. Receptor source: a male donor in good health and CMV-seronegative. Both conserved end residues are part of each CDR3. A D gene is named only where the DNA matches it firmly. Only some rows state a clone size, as once, few, many or a class for expanded clones.

>TRBV12-5|TRBD2|NA|TRBJ2-7|13
CASGMGGFYEQYF
TGTGCTAGTGGGATGGGAGGGTTTTACGAGCAGTACTTC
>TRBV30|TRBD1|NA|TRBJ2-1|15
CAWRSRTGNYNEQFF
TGTGCCTGGAGGAGCCGGACAGGGAACTACAATGAGCAGTTCTTC
>TRBV5-5|NA|few|TRBJ2-7|12
CASSSRGQEQYF
TGTGCCAGCAGCTCGAGAGGGCAGGAGCAGTACTTC
>TRBV11-2|TRBD1|NA|TRBJ2-7|17
CASSFGTGGWLSYEQYF
TGTGCCAGCAGCTTCGGGACAGGGGGCTGGTTGTCCTACGAGCAGTACTTC
>TRBV28|NA|NA|TRBJ1-5|14
CASSYGGGGQPQHF
TGTGCCAGCAGTTATGGAGGAGGAGGGCAGCCCCAGCATTTT
>TRBV29-1|TRBD2|few|TRBJ2-3|14
CSVSGTSGPDTQYF
TGCAGCGTTTCCGGGACTAGCGGACCAGATACGCAGTATTTT
>TRBV7-9|NA|once|TRBJ1-2|14
CASSPLGASYGYTF
TGTGCCAGCAGCCCGCTAGGGGCTAGCTATGGCTACACCTTC
>TRBV6-5|NA|few|TRBJ1-1|13
CASSSGGGTEAFF
TGTGCCAGCAGTTCGGGGGGAGGAACTGAAGCTTTCTTT
>TRBV14|NA|NA|TRBJ2-5|16
CASSQSLLRGWETQYF
TGTGCCAGCAGCCAGTCACTACTGAGGGGGTGGGAGACCCAGTACTTC
>TRBV19|TRBD1|NA|TRBJ2-5|13
CASRQGVAETQYF
TGTGCCAGTCGACAGGGGGTGGCGGAGACCCAGTACTTC
>TRBV4-1|TRBD2|NA|TRBJ2-1|16
CASSQASGTPYNEQFF
TGCGCCAGCAGCCAAGCTAGCGGGACCCCCTACAATGAGCAGTTCTTC
>TRBV9|TRBD2|NA|TRBJ2-7|16
CASSVDAAGGSYEQYF
TGTGCCAGCAGCGTAGATGCAGCGGGAGGCTCCTACGAGCAGTACTTC
>TRBV4-1|NA|NA|TRBJ2-7|15
CASSQGLDGLYEQYF
TGCGCCAGCAGCCAAGGTCTAGATGGTCTCTACGAGCAGTACTTC
>TRBV18|NA|few|TRBJ2-5|13
CASSRAQVETQYF
TGTGCCAGCTCACGCGCTCAGGTAGAGACCCAGTACTTC
>TRBV6-5|TRBD2|NA|TRBJ2-7|14
CASSNTGGTYEQYF
TGTGCCAGCAGTAATACCGGGGGGACCTACGAGCAGTACTTC
>TRBV7-2|NA|NA|TRBJ1-3|15
CASSLGGAHGNTIYF
TGTGCCAGCAGCTTAGGGGGCGCACATGGAAACACCATATATTTT
>TRBV19|NA|NA|TRBJ1-5|15
CASSLDSYSNQPQHF
TGTGCCAGTAGTCTCGACAGTTATAGCAATCAGCCCCAGCATTTT
>TRBV9|TRBD2|NA|TRBJ2-5|16
CASSVVTSGSLETQYF
TGTGCCAGCAGCGTAGTGACTAGCGGATCCTTGGAGACCCAGTACTTC
>TRBV4-3|NA|NA|TRBJ2-7|18
CASSQDQRPSGSAGLQYF
TGCGCCAGCAGCCAAGATCAGCGCCCCAGCGGCTCGGCTGGGCTGCAGTACTTC
>TRBV6-4|NA|NA|TRBJ1-1|13
CASSELRGTEAFF
TGTGCCAGCAGTGAGTTAAGGGGCACTGAAGCTTTCTTT
>TRBV9|NA|NA|TRBJ1-3|14
CASSVGSNGNTIYF
TGTGCCAGCAGCGTAGGCAGTAATGGAAACACCATATATTTT
>TRBV28|TRBD1|NA|TRBJ1-4|16
CASSTGGEGTNEKLFF
TGTGCCAGCAGTACAGGGGGTGAGGGAACTAATGAAAAACTGTTTTTT
>TRBV28|NA|once|TRBJ2-7|13
CASTARSAYEQYF
TGTGCCAGCACCGCCCGCAGCGCCTACGAGCAGTACTTC
>TRBV10-3|NA|NA|TRBJ2-7|12
CAISESGLEQYF
TGTGCCATCAGTGAGTCGGGGCTCGAGCAGTACTTC
>TRBV14|TRBD1|once|TRBJ2-1|16
CASRLTGVGSPNEQFF
TGTGCCAGCAGACTCACAGGGGTGGGAAGTCCCAATGAGCAGTTCTTC
>TRBV19|TRBD1|NA|TRBJ1-4|15
CAPVSGGQGLGKLFF
TGTGCCCCAGTGTCCGGGGGACAGGGTTTGGGAAAACTGTTTTTT
>TRBV18|NA|NA|TRBJ2-3|13
CASSSPSTDTQYF
TGTGCCAGCTCAAGCCCCAGCACAGATACGCAGTATTTT
>TRBV6-4|NA|NA|TRBJ2-1|16
CASSDSETSSYNEQFF
TGTGCCAGCAGTGACTCGGAGACTAGCTCCTACAATGAGCAGTTCTTC
>TRBV28|NA|NA|TRBJ1-2|14
CASSFSGALAGYTF
TGTGCCAGCAGTTTCTCTGGGGCCTTGGCTGGCTACACCTTC
>TRBV11-3|TRBD2|NA|TRBJ2-5|13
CASSLAAGETQYF
TGTGCCAGCAGCTTGGCAGCGGGGGAGACCCAGTACTTC
>TRBV27|TRBD2|NA|TRBJ2-5|14
CASSTSGSGETQYF
TGTGCCAGCAGTACCAGCGGGAGTGGTGAGACCCAGTACTTC
>TRBV21-1|NA|NA|TRBJ1-4|17
CASCHRSPQLGNEKLFF
TGTGCCAGCTGTCACAGGTCCCCACAACTTGGTAATGAAAAACTGTTTTTT
>TRBV25-1|TRBD1|few|TRBJ2-5|14
CASSDTQGAGTQYF
TGTGCCAGCAGTGATACCCAGGGGGCTGGGACCCAGTACTTC
>TRBV5-1|NA|NA|TRBJ2-3|13
CASSLDSYDTQYF
TGCGCCAGCAGCTTGGACAGCTATGATACGCAGTATTTT
>TRBV4-3|TRBD1|NA|TRBJ1-2|20
CASSQSKGQVEGSANYGYTF
TGCGCCAGCAGCCAATCAAAGGGACAGGTGGAGGGTTCAGCTAACTATGGCTACACCTTC
>TRBV30|NA|NA|TRBJ2-7|15
CAWSSKGRYLYEQYF
TGTGCCTGGAGTAGTAAGGGGCGTTACCTCTACGAGCAGTACTTC
>TRBV7-3|NA|NA|TRBJ2-3|14
CASSSRQPTDTQYF
TGTGCCAGCAGCTCAAGACAACCCACAGATACGCAGTATTTT
>TRBV11-2|NA|NA|TRBJ2-7|13
CASSFADTYEQYF
TGTGCCAGCAGCTTCGCGGACACCTACGAGCAGTACTTC
>TRBV7-2|TRBD1|NA|TRBJ1-2|15
CASSPGGRTGDGYTF
TGTGCCAGCAGTCCAGGGGGCCGGACAGGAGATGGCTACACCTTC
>TRBV11-2|NA|NA|TRBJ1-1|13
CASSLVVNTEAFF
TGTGCCAGCAGCTTAGTCGTGAACACTGAAGCTTTCTTT
>TRBV5-1|NA|NA|TRBJ2-1|13
CASSPLGGIEQFF
TGCGCCAGCAGCCCCCTAGGAGGGATCGAGCAGTTCTTC
>TRBV27|NA|NA|TRBJ1-1|14
CASSWGGPNTEAFF
TGTGCCAGCAGTTGGGGGGGGCCGAACACTGAAGCTTTCTTT